The subject of this entry is one T cell receptor (beta chain). The second PCR ran about 6 to 11 cycles with a sample-barcoded 5' primer and J-beta primers. TCRdb ran MiXCR on the 5' RACE reads and lists one entry per CDR3 protein. The repertoire holds about 830,000 distinct CDR3 sequences, about 62% seen once, with roughly a quarter in the top ten. The data were obtained in a study of blood T cells in healthy people across ages. V shed 4 bases and J 6 bases; nucleotides not matched to a gene: 11. Germline V CDR1 and CDR2: SGHRS, YFSETQ. This CDR3 is 16 amino acids long. Researchers isolated at least 6.5 million PBMCs per sample. Total RNA extraction produced at least 5.5 micrograms (per sample) for the study.

The receptor's source is a man aged 25-45 years in good health. The chain carries TRBV5-1 and TRBJ2-2, with 8 bases lining up with TRBD1. Sequencing was carried out using blood. The DNA of the CDR3 is TGCGCCAGCAGCGACGGGACAGGTGGGGTCCCCGGGGAGCTGTTTTTT. Translating gives CASSDGTGGVPGELFF.